Detailed here is one T cell receptor (beta chain). Its cognate antigen is unknown. These data are taken from a study of T cell repertoires in cytomegalovirus infection. Study at large: Researchers turned to recently identified HLA-C-restricted CMV epitopes as well as well-studied HLA-B-restricted ones. Both a matching HLA type and CMV infection were indicated by public TCR beta signatures.

The CDR3 spans 14 residues. Trimming left V 7 bases short and J 2 bases short, with 12 bases between. Germline V gene lookup returns CDR1 MNHEY and CDR2 SMNVEV (reference sequence). Using its own MiXCR run on the reads, TCRdb lists one record per CDR3 protein. The sample holds 680,000 or so distinct CDR3 sequences, roughly 36% seen once. Study-wide results and caveats: The cumulative frequency of public TCR beta families distinguished individuals who carried CMV together with the relevant HLA.

This specimen consisted of cultured PBMCs, obtained from culture after CMV antigen stimulation. The clonotype comes from a human donor in good health (CMV status not recorded). Some clones in this sample may be carry-over from other donors' samples. J is TRBJ1-5 and V is TRBV27; D possibly corresponds to TRBD1 (5 bases). The CDR3 spells CASNVGGGNQPQHF. The CDR3 DNA sequence: TGTGCCAGCAATGTGGGAGGGGGCAATCAGCCCCAGCATTTT.